This TCR beta chain was found in a study of T cells after yellow fever vaccination (dated 2019 in TCRdb). Broadly, across the study: The SMART-Seq v4 Ultra Low Input RNA kit was used to prepare libraries from fractions with low cell numbers. Two healthy male donors, one aged 18 to 30 and one aged 30 to 40 years, were included in the cohort. To track T-cell clones before and after primary and booster YFV17D yellow fever vaccination, bulk TCR alpha and beta repertoires were sequenced longitudinally. Blood was collected at multiple timepoints before and after primary and secondary immunization, and bulk PBMC replicates and cell subsets were isolated.

Sample treatment or condition, as interpreted from the label and publication: live attenuated yellow fever vaccine strain. Two biological replicates of bulk PBMCs were collected at each blood-draw timepoint. PBMCs were isolated from peripheral blood using a standard Ficoll-Paque protocol. TriZol was used to extract RNA from bulk PBMCs, CD4 and CD8 fractions, and dextramer-positive and dextramer-negative fractions. General conclusions and limits of the study: After the booster, most of the clones that had expanded following primary vaccination were detected again (roughly 96% of CD4 and roughly 90% of CD8), which suggests that memory was broadly maintained. The secondary T-cell response was found to be weaker but faster than the primary response, with a peak reached on day 5 rather than on day 15. A small share of clonotypes was detected in both CD4 and CD8 compartments, with the overlap likely arising from convergent recombination. Because only a couple of donors were included in the study, the extent to which the findings can be generalized is limited. Computational filtering was required because FACS-sorted repertoires could contain abundant contaminating clonotypes from the bulk population.

Sequences MDHEN (CDR1) and SYDVKM (CDR2) are obtained from the germline V gene. From the cysteine through the phenylalanine, the CDR3 covers 15 amino acids. Just the 45-base CDR3 DNA is kept, in frame starting at base 1. V is pared back by 3 bases and J by 4 bases, with 12 bases lying between the germline termini. TCR cDNA was made using 5'RACE template switching, a step that added a universal primer site and unique molecular identifiers. cDNA synthesis was primed from both the TCR alpha and TCR beta constant segments. Library amplification used two PCR steps, and the second PCR step added sample barcodes and sequencing adapters. Sequencing of libraries was done on Illumina HiSeq 2500 (2x100 bp) or NovaSeq (2x150 bp). The source study handled its data this way. Demultiplexing of reads and collapsing into UMI consensus sequences were performed with MIGEC, and V(D)J alignment was carried out with MiXCR. Vaccine-responding clonotypes were identified with edgeR using replicate PBMC samples, with FDR below 0.01 and a log2 fold change above 5 up to day 15 being required. Bulk clonotypes were assigned CD4 or CD8 identity according to which sequenced CD4 or CD8 repertoire held them at higher abundance. TCRdb's own reprocessing of the public reads used fastp at Q25 and MiXCR and kept productive beta chains. Rows are unified per CDR3 protein, each entry keeping the most common DNA and genes. TCRdb's processing, not the authors', yielded these V and J calls. The sample table lists approximately 600,000 distinct CDR3 sequences, over 9% of them with a count of one. 15% of the sample is taken by the ten largest.

About this clonotype: No antigen is known for it. Base qualities are missing; no much larger clone stands one base away.

The source was PBMCs, collected on the day of the yellow fever booster vaccination. The sequence came from a man aged 25-40 years who received the YFV17D yellow fever vaccine. Here the chain combines TRBV28 and TRBJ2-2; the D gene is perhaps TRBD1 or TRBD2, each of them matching over 6 bases. The CDR3: CASSLSGAGTGELFF. The sequenced DNA: TGTGCCAGCAGTTTGTCGGGGGCGGGCACCGGGGAGCTGTTTTTT.